These 12 T cell receptor beta chains came from one sample sequenced in a study of regulatory T cells in long-lasting Graves disease. Time point meaning: newly diagnosed GD, antithyroid drugs for less than 3 months. From PBMCs, RNA was extracted and then used to make the TCR library. CDR3-region Arm-PCR and iRepertoire HTBI primers produced the TCR beta libraries. TCRdb used MiXCR to reprocess the multiplex PCR reads, holding one entry per CDR3 protein. The table has about 430,000 distinct CDR3 sequences, roughly 15% seen once. These data were also filed under a second study, of T cells in Graves' hyperthyroidism and ophthalmopathy.

The material was peripheral blood mononuclear cells (PBMCs), obtained at new diagnosis, from a patient treated with antithyroid drugs. Source of these receptors: a woman in her 40s with Graves disease.

In the case of this clonotype: No conserved phenylalanine or tryptophan is present at the end of the CDR3, so a read error is the likely explanation. V is TRBV11-3 and J is TRBJ2-1; 8 nucleotides line up with TRBD2. This CDR3 has 17 amino acids. From germline, CDR1 is SGHNT and CDR2 YENEEA. The V gene end was trimmed by 6 bases and the J gene end by 4 bases; junction bases not matched to a gene: 14. The CDR3 bases are TGTGCCAGCAGACCCGGGGGGGCTAGCGGGCGTTACAATGAGCAGTTCCTC. Translated, it gives CASRPGGASGRYNEQFL.

In its sample, this clonotype was seen once. V gene TRBV20-1 combines with J gene TRBJ2-5; 8 nucleotides line up with TRBD1. The CDR3 totals 15 residues. The germline CDR1 and CDR2 sequences are DFQATT and SNEGSKA (reference sequence). J lost 4 bases, V lost 1 base, and 8 bases had no gene match. CDR3 amino acids: CSARGGRQGTETQYF. CDR3 nucleotides: TGCAGTGCTAGAGGGGGCAGACAGGGGACAGAGACCCAGTACTTC.

In this sample, this clonotype turned up a few times. The rearrangement uses TRBV7-3 and TRBJ2-1, with D unresolved. The CDR3 covers 15 residues. V was shortened by 4 bases and J by 1 base, with 11 bases between the two germline ends. CDR1 and CDR2 (germline): SGHTA, FQGTGA. The CDR3 sequence is CASSSSVVSYNEQFF. The CDR3 DNA sequence: TGTGCCAGCAGCTCATCGGTTGTTTCCTACAATGAGCAGTTCTTC.

This clonotype showed up many times. The CDR3 sequence: CASSFPSGSLDNEQFF. DNA for the CDR3: TGTGCCAGCAGTTTCCCCAGCGGGAGTCTCGACAATGAGCAGTTCTTC. The genes are TRBV28 and TRBJ2-1; TRBD2 matches 8 bases. CDR1 MDHEN and CDR2 SYDVKM come from the germline V gene. The CDR3 totals 16 residues. Trimming removed 3 bases from V and 5 bases from J; junction bases left unmatched: 9.

This clonotype has only a few counts. A much larger clone differs from this one at a single base, so this may be a read error. This sequence joins TRBV12-3 or TRBV12-4 and TRBJ2-5; D is tentatively TRBD1 or TRBD2 (6 bases each). This CDR3 is 16 amino acids long. V lost 4 bases and J 5 bases, leaving 20 bases between the germline ends. The CDR3 reads CASSWASGARGETQYF. Here the CDR3 DNA reads TGTGCCAGCAGTTGGGCATCGGGGGCCCGTGGGGAGACCCAGTACTTC.

V gene TRBV18 combines with J gene TRBJ1-5; no reliable D call. Germline values: CDR1 KGHSH, CDR2 LQKENI. The ends were cut back, 6 bases at V and 7 bases at J, with 19 bases in the middle. The CDR3 covers 15 residues. The CDR3 reads CASSQSGSTGQPQHF. The DNA of the CDR3 is TGTGCCAGCTCGCAGTCCGGGTCGACGGGACAGCCCCAGCATTTT.

This clonotype came up a few times. The gene calls are TRBV11-2 and TRBJ2-1, with TRBD2 matching over 10 bases. The CDR3 loop spans 17 amino acids. V was clipped by 0 bases and J by 8 bases; unmatched bases: 10. Germline loops: CDR1 SGHAT, CDR2 FQNNGV. The CDR3 protein is CASSLDLAGVDRDEQFF. The CDR3 bases are TGTGCCAGCAGCTTAGATCTAGCGGGAGTGGACCGGGATGAGCAGTTCTTC.

The CDR3 bases are TGCGCCAGCAGCGATTGGGACAGGGTCGGCCAAGAGACCCAGTACTTC. Protein: CASSDWDRVGQETQYF. The chain is built from TRBV5-1 and TRBJ2-5; 9 bases match TRBD1. Germline V gene lookup returns CDR1 SGHRS and CDR2 YFSETQ. The CDR3 loop spans 16 amino acids. The V gene end was trimmed by 4 bases and the J gene end by 1 base; junction bases not matched to a gene: 8.

Many counts were recorded for this clonotype. The chain combines TRBV18 with TRBJ2-2, with unresolved D. The CDR3 totals 13 residues. Germline-derived CDR1 and CDR2 are KGHSH and LQKENI. Trimming took off 8 bases at V and 0 bases at J, with 7 bases between the two ends. The DNA of the CDR3 is TGTGCCAGCAGCCCCTCGAACACCGGGGAGCTGTTTTTT. It specifies CASSPSNTGELFF.

The chain recombines TRBV5-1 with TRBJ1-6; a possible D gene is TRBD1 (5 bases). CDR1 and CDR2 (germline): SGHRS, YFSETQ. This CDR3 region has 14 residues. Trimming left V 4 bases short and J 6 bases short, with 11 bases between. The CDR3 DNA reads TGCGCCAGCAGCATAGGGGCGGGTAATTCACCCCTCCACTTT. It translates to CASSIGAGNSPLHF. Supplemented by reference TRBV5-1 and TRBJ1-6, the full variable domain reads KAGVTQTPRYLIKTRGQQVTLSCSPISGHRSVSWYQQTPGQGLQFLFEYFSETQRNKGNFPGRFSGRQFSNSRSEMNVSTLELGDSALYLCASSIGAGNSPLHFGNGTRLTVT.

The sample holds many counts of this clonotype. The J gene is TRBJ1-2, the V gene TRBV12-3 or TRBV12-4, with TRBD1 identical over 8 bases. The length of the CDR3 is 14 residues. Losses at the gene ends were 7 bases for V and 1 base for J; bases not matched to a gene: 5. The CDR3 reads CASTGQGINYGYTF. The CDR3 nucleotides read TGTGCCAGCACCGGACAGGGTATTAACTATGGCTACACCTTC.

The J gene is TRBJ2-7, the V gene TRBV5-8; TRBD1 agrees at 7 bases. Per germline, CDR1 SGHTS and CDR2 YDEGEE. V lost 0 bases, J lost 7 bases, and 10 bases stayed unmatched. The CDR3 sequence is 15 residues long. The CDR3 DNA follows: TGTGCCAGCAGCTTGGGGGACAGCGCCTACGTGGAGCAGTACTTC. Translation: CASSLGDSAYVEQYF.